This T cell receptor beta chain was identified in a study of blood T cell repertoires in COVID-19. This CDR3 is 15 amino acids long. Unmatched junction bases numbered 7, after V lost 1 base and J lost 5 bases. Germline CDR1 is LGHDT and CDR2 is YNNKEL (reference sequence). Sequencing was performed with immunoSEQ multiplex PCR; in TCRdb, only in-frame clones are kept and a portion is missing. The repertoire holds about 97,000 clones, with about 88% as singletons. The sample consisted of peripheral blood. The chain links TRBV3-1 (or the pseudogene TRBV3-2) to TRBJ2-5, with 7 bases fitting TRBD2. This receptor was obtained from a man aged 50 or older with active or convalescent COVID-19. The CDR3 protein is CASSQGRAGGETQYF. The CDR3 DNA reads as TGTGCCAGCAGCCAAGGCAGGGCCGGGGGGGAGACCCAGTACTTC.